Following are 13 T cell receptor beta chains from one sample sequenced in a study of identifying expanded T cells in peripheral blood. The data were produced by immunoSEQ multiplex PCR, yet TCRdb's version contains in-frame clones alone and is incomplete. The top ten hold 5.6% of the sample, which has 85,000 to 90,000 clones, around 86% seen once. The sequenced sample was blood. The receptor set was obtained from a person between 18 and 70 years old in good health.

This clone has only a few counts. This chain connects TRBV4-1 to TRBJ2-3; 13 nucleotides align to TRBD2. CDR1 is MGHRA, CDR2 YSYEKL, per germline. CDR3 size: 18 residues. V lost 4 bases to trimming and J lost 4 bases; unmatched junction nucleotides: 11. In nucleotides, the CDR3 is TGCGCCAGCAGCCTCCTCCCATCAACTAGCGGGGGGGCAGATACGCAGTATTTT. Translated: CASSLLPSTSGGADTQYF.

The V and J genes are TRBV9 and TRBJ2-5, with TRBD2 identical over 9 bases. Germline CDR1 is SGDLS and CDR2 is YYNGEE. There are 15 residues in the CDR3. V lost 5 bases to trimming and J lost 1 base; unmatched junction nucleotides: 6. CDR3 nucleotides: TGTGCCAGCAGTGCAAGCGGGGGGTTCCAAGAGACCCAGTACTTC. It codes for CASSASGGFQETQYF.

This chain links TRBV6-6 with TRBJ1-3; weak D call: TRBD1 (6 bases). Germline V gene data show CDR1 as MNHNY and CDR2 as SVGAGI (reference sequence). V lost 0 bases, J lost 2 bases, and 8 bases lay in between. CDR3 length: 15 amino acids. The CDR3 DNA follows: TGTGCCAGCAGTTACTCAGCAGGGGCTGGAAACACCATATATTTT. This translates into CASSYSAGAGNTIYF.

This clone was detected once. The rearrangement links TRBV7-9 to TRBJ1-5; tentatively, D is TRBD1 (6 bases). The germline V gene encodes CDR1 SEHNR and CDR2 FQNEAQ (reference sequence). This CDR3 has 15 residues. The germline V and J ends were trimmed by 5 bases and 2 bases, with 13 bases remaining between them. The CDR3: CASSARGPGNQPQHF. CDR3 bases: TGTGCCAGCAGCGCCAGGGGCCCCGGCAATCAGCCCCAGCATTTT.

The DNA of the CDR3 is TGTGCCAGCAGCGTAGGAAGTAGTGGCTACACCTTC. Protein: CASSVGSSGYTF. V gene TRBV9 combines with J gene TRBJ1-2; D call uncertain. The V end was cut by 0 bases, the J end by 7 bases, with 7 bases between. The CDR3 loop spans 12 amino acids. Germline assignment: CDR1 SGDLS and CDR2 YYNGEE.

Here the CDR3 reads CASTAQGQMNTEAFF. As DNA, the CDR3 is TGTGCCAGCACCGCTCAGGGACAAATGAACACTGAAGCTTTCTTT. The rearrangement links TRBV21-1 to TRBJ1-1; the DNA was not compared with TRBD1, the D call given in the table. TRBV21-1 is assigned pseudogene status. The CDR3 covers 15 residues.

This clone appeared a single time. The genes are TRBV2 and TRBJ1-1; D perhaps matches TRBD1 (5 bases). Per germline, CDR1 SNHLY and CDR2 FYNNEI. The CDR3 totals 14 residues. Trimming cost V 7 bases and J 5 bases, with 17 bases left between them. CDR3 sequence: CASTLGRGGTEAFF. Here the CDR3 DNA reads TGTGCCAGCACCCTGGGACGGGGTGGGACTGAAGCTTTCTTT.

The chain uses TRBV4-1 and TRBJ1-1; D is undetermined. CDR3 length equals 15 residues. V lost 1 base, J lost 1 base, and 10 bases lay in between. Germline values: CDR1 MGHRA, CDR2 YSYEKL. CDR3: CASSQGSAGNTEAFF. DNA of the CDR3: TGCGCCAGCAGCCAAGGGTCGGCGGGGAACACTGAAGCTTTCTTT.

This clone was seen a single time. V and J are TRBV19 and TRBJ1-4; 9 positions agree with TRBD1. V lost 5 bases and J lost 5; bases outside the gene matches: 6. Germline CDR1 reads LNHDA; CDR2 reads SQIVND (reference sequence). This CDR3 is 15 amino acids long. Written as DNA, the CDR3 is TGTGCCAGTAGTCGACAGGGGGGGATGAATGAAAAACTGTTTTTT. Translated: CASSRQGGMNEKLFF.

This sequence joins TRBV11-2 and TRBJ2-1; 7 positions match TRBD1. V dropped 8 bases and J dropped 15; count of bases not matched to a gene: 16. Germline assignment: CDR1 SGHAT and CDR2 FQNNGV. This CDR3 region has 13 residues. The CDR3 coding sequence is TGTGCCAGCCGTTACCTATCAGGGGGAGTTAGGTTCTTC. It specifies CASRYLSGGVRFF. The full variable domain, with the rest looked up from reference TRBV11-2 and TRBJ2-1, is EAGVAQSPRYKIIEKRQSVAFWCNPISGHATLYWYQQILGQGPKLLIQFQNNGVVDDSQLPKDRFSAERLKGVDSTLKIQPAKLEDSAVYLCASRYLSGGVRFFGPGTRLTVL.

The rearrangement uses TRBV5-4 and TRBJ1-2, with D tentatively TRBD1 (6 bases). The CDR3 sequence is 16 residues long. Germline CDR1 and CDR2: SGHNT and YYREEE (reference sequence). V was trimmed by 5 bases and J by 4 bases, leaving 21 bases between them. The CDR3 sequence is CASSSPNTQGAYGYTF. In nucleotides, the CDR3 is TGTGCCAGCAGTTCCCCGAATACACAGGGTGCCTATGGCTACACCTTC.

Only one count was recorded for this clone. The chain carries TRBV27 and TRBJ1-2, with TRBD1 as a possible D gene (6 bases). Germline lookup yields CDR1 MNHEY and CDR2 SMNVEV (reference sequence). This CDR3 region has 12 residues. V gave up 7 bases and J gave up 4 bases, with 10 bases separating them. The CDR3 DNA sequence: TGTGCCAGCAAGGGGGGTGCCTATGGCTACACCTTC. This sequence encodes CASKGGAYGYTF.

This chain connects TRBV30 to TRBJ2-2; D might be TRBD2 (7 bases). With 2 bases removed from V and 4 bases from J, the gap between germline ends came to 11 bases. Germline CDR1 reads GTSNPN; CDR2 reads SVGIG (reference sequence). The CDR3 has 14 amino acids. The CDR3 reads CAWSRGASTGELFF. CDR3 nucleotides: TGTGCCTGGAGTCGGGGGGCAAGCACCGGGGAGCTGTTTTTT.